Listed below are T cell receptor beta chains from one sample, sequenced in a study of blood T cell repertoires in COVID-19. Here immunoSEQ multiplex PCR was the method, and the copy in TCRdb shows in-frame clones only, minus some. The table has about 70,000 clones, roughly 91% seen once. The sequenced sample consisted of peripheral blood. The receptors were sampled from a human donor in a cohort sampled during active COVID-19. CDR3s include the opening cysteine and the closing phenylalanine or tryptophan. Each record gives: J gene, clone size, D gene, V gene, CDR3 DNA, CDR3 protein. D genes are given only for firm matches. Where a row states a size, it is once, few, many or the class of an expanded clone; other rows omit it.

TRBJ2-1	.	.	TRBV29-1	TGCAGCGTTAGTCACAGGCTCGCCTACAATGAGCAGTTCTTC	CSVSHRLAYNEQFF
TRBJ2-3	.	.	TRBV3-1/TRBV3-2	TGTGCCAGCAGCCAAGCGGATACGCAGTATTTT	CASSQADTQYF
TRBJ1-4	once	.	TRBV4-1	TGCGCCAGCAGCCAAGTATTCTGGGGGGATAATGAAAAACTGTTTTTT	CASSQVFWGDNEKLFF
TRBJ2-7	.	TRBD1	TRBV5-1	TGCGCCAGCAGCTTGGGGCAGGGGGCGAACCCCTACGAGCAGTACTTC	CASSLGQGANPYEQYF
TRBJ1-1	.	.	TRBV10-1	TGCGCCAGCAGTGAGTCGACAGATTCGAACACTGAAGCTTTCTTT	CASSESTDSNTEAFF
TRBJ2-3	.	TRBD2	TRBV5-1	TGCGCCAGCAGCTTGGGCAGCGGGGGCACAGATACGCAGTATTTT	CASSLGSGGTDTQYF
TRBJ2-1	.	TRBD2	TRBV9	TGTGCCAGCAGCCCACGGACTAGCGGGAGAAATGAGCAGTTCTTC	CASSPRTSGRNEQFF
TRBJ2-1	.	TRBD2	TRBV6-2/TRBV6-3	TGTGCCAGCAGTTACTCGCCCGGGACTAGCGGGAACAATGAGCAGTTCTTC	CASSYSPGTSGNNEQFF
TRBJ2-1	.	TRBD2	TRBV5-6	TGTGCCAGCAGCTTGCAGGCTAGCGGGATGAATGAGCAGTTCTTC	CASSLQASGMNEQFF
TRBJ1-2	medium-sized	.	TRBV19	TGTGCCAGTAGTTCCCAGAAGACTACAGGGAACTATGGCTACACCTTC	CASSSQKTTGNYGYTF
TRBJ2-1	.	.	TRBV24-1	TGTGCCACCAGTGCCGTAGCCGGCAAGCAGTTCTTC	CATSAVAGKQFF
TRBJ2-1	.	.	TRBV11-1	TGTGCCAGCAGCTTAGGAGGCGGGGCCGATGTGGATGAGCAGTTCTTC	CASSLGGGADVDEQFF
TRBJ1-5	.	.	TRBV12-3/TRBV12-4	TGTGCCAGCACCCTGGGGCATCAGCCCCAGCATTTT	CASTLGHQPQHF
TRBJ2-7	.	.	TRBV5-1	TGCGCCAGCAGTGAGTCCCCGCTCGAGCAGTACTTC	CASSESPLEQYF
TRBJ2-1	.	TRBD1	TRBV25-1	TGTGCCAGCAGTGTCCGGGACAGGGTCGGCAATGAGCAGTTCTTC	CASSVRDRVGNEQFF
TRBJ2-7	.	TRBD1	TRBV5-5	TGTGCCAGCAGCTTAGACAGGGCGTCCTACGAGCAGTACTTC	CASSLDRASYEQYF
TRBJ1-4	.	TRBD1	TRBV28	TGTGCCAGCAGTTTGACAGGGGGCCATGAAAAACTGTTTTTT	CASSLTGGHEKLFF
TRBJ2-1	once	.	TRBV5-1	TGCGCCAGCAGCCTCGGACTGAGCGGATTGAATGAGCAGTTCTTC	CASSLGLSGLNEQFF
TRBJ1-1	.	.	TRBV10-3	TGTGCCATCAGGGCAGGGCAGAACACTGAAGCTTTCTTT	CAIRAGQNTEAFF
TRBJ2-5	.	.	TRBV2	TGTGCCAGCAGCGCGACAGGCCAAGAGACCCAGTACTTC	CASSATGQETQYF
TRBJ1-2	.	.	TRBV6-5	TGTGCCAGCAGTTACGGACAGAACTATGGCTACACCTTC	CASSYGQNYGYTF
TRBJ1-2	.	TRBD1	TRBV28	TGTGCCAGCAGTCCCGGGACAGGGGGCTTTTGGGGTTATGGCTACACCTTC	CASSPGTGGFWGYGYTF
TRBJ1-2	.	.	TRBV30	TGTGCCTGGAGGGCCCAATATGGCTACACCTTC	CAWRAQYGYTF
TRBJ2-3	once	TRBD2	TRBV6-5	TGTGCCAGCACCCTGCGGGCGGGGGGAGATACGCAGTATTTT	CASTLRAGGDTQYF
TRBJ2-1	few	TRBD2	TRBV5-1	TGCGCCAGCAGCTTGGGGGAGGGTAATGAGCAGTTCTTC	CASSLGEGNEQFF
TRBJ1-3	.	TRBD1	TRBV19	TGTGCCAGTAGTATGGAGGCAGGGGGTTCTGGAAACACCATATATTTT	CASSMEAGGSGNTIYF
TRBJ1-2	.	TRBD1	TRBV5-1	TGCGCCAGCAGCTTGGGACAGGGTGGTGGCTACACCTTC	CASSLGQGGGYTF
TRBJ1-4	.	TRBD1	TRBV2	TGTGCCAGCGGGCCGGGACAGGGGGGTGAAAAACTGTTTTTT	CASGPGQGGEKLFF
TRBJ1-1	.	.	TRBV27	TGTGCCAGCAGTTTACTGGCAGGGCCGGCGAACACTGAAGCTTTCTTT	CASSLLAGPANTEAFF
TRBJ1-2	.	TRBD1	TRBV9	TGTGCCAGCAGCGTAGGGACAGGGTTTGCCGGGGGCTACACCTTC	CASSVGTGFAGGYTF
TRBJ2-2	.	TRBD2	TRBV2	TGTGCCAGCGGAGGGCTAGCGGGAGGTACCGGGGAGCTGTTTTTT	CASGGLAGGTGELFF
TRBJ2-7	.	TRBD2	TRBV5-1	TGCGCCAGCAGCTTGGAACTTAGTCTAGCGGGCGAAACGAAGAGCTACGAGCAGTACTTC	CASSLELSLAGETKSYEQYF
TRBJ2-3	.	TRBD2	TRBV7-9	TGTGCCAGCACTTTCGGACTAGCGGGAGAGATAGATACGCAGTATTTT	CASTFGLAGEIDTQYF
TRBJ1-5	.	.	TRBV27	TGTGCCAGCAGTTTTGGCGCAGGAAGTCAGCCCCAGCATTTT	CASSFGAGSQPQHF
TRBJ2-7	.	TRBD2	TRBV3-1/TRBV3-2	TGTGCCAGCAGCCAGGGAATAGCGGGAGGCCCAGGCGAGCAGTACTTC	CASSQGIAGGPGEQYF
TRBJ2-3	.	TRBD2	TRBV7-9	TGTGCCAGCAGCTTGGCGGGAGGGCAAACAGATACGCAGTATTTT	CASSLAGGQTDTQYF
TRBJ2-3	.	TRBD2	TRBV29-1	TGCAGTGTACGCGGGAGCGGGAGACCTAGCACAGATACGCAGTATTTT	CSVRGSGRPSTDTQYF
TRBJ2-5	once	TRBD2	TRBV5-4	TGTGCCAGCAGCCCGCCCGGGACTAGCGGGTCGGAGACCCAGTACTTC	CASSPPGTSGSETQYF
TRBJ2-5	once	TRBD2	TRBV9	TGTGCCAGCAGCGCTGGACTAGCGGCTGATGAGACCCAGTACTTC	CASSAGLAADETQYF
TRBJ2-7	.	TRBD1	TRBV6-1	TGTGCCAGCAGTGTCTCACGGGACAGGAGTACCTACGAGCAGTACTTC	CASSVSRDRSTYEQYF
TRBJ2-3	.	TRBD2	TRBV9	TGTGCCAGCAGCGGCACTAGCGGGAGTTTATTAGATACGCAGTATTTT	CASSGTSGSLLDTQYF
TRBJ1-2	.	TRBD1	TRBV19	TGTGCCAGTACTACAGACAGGGCCTATGGCTACACCTTC	CASTTDRAYGYTF
TRBJ2-5	once	TRBD2	TRBV6-1	TGTGCCAGCAGTGAATTAGCGGGAGACCAAGAGACCCAGTACTTC	CASSELAGDQETQYF
TRBJ2-2	few	.	TRBV7-8	TGTGCCAGCAGCTCGGAGGGAGTCAACACCGGGGAGCTGTTTTTT	CASSSEGVNTGELFF
TRBJ2-3	once	TRBD2	TRBV3-1/TRBV3-2	TGTGCCAGCAGCCAAAGCCAGGGACTAGCGGGAGCAGATACGCAGTATTTT	CASSQSQGLAGADTQYF
TRBJ1-4	few	TRBD1	TRBV6-1	TGTGCCAGCAGTGAATCGTACGGGACAGGAAATGAAAAACTGTTTTTT	CASSESYGTGNEKLFF
TRBJ2-4	.	TRBD2	TRBV18	TGTGCCAGCTCACTGACTAGCGGGAAGGACATTCAGTACTTC	CASSLTSGKDIQYF
TRBJ2-4	.	TRBD2	TRBV30	TGTGCCTGGAGTGTTTCCAGCGGGAGAAACATTCAGTACTTC	CAWSVSSGRNIQYF
TRBJ1-2	.	.	TRBV3-1/TRBV3-2	TGTGCCAGCAGCCAAGAGGGGGGACTCTATGGCTACACCTTC	CASSQEGGLYGYTF
TRBJ2-2	.	TRBD2	TRBV11-3	TGTGCCAGCAGTTTGGCGGTGAGGCGGGGGGGTACCGGGGAGCTGTTTTTT	CASSLAVRRGGTGELFF
TRBJ1-1	.	.	TRBV5-1	TGCGCCAGCAGCCAACCGGAAGGAGCTGAAGCTTTCTTT	CASSQPEGAEAFF
TRBJ2-5	once	TRBD2	TRBV5-1	TGCGCCAGCAGCTGGGGGACTAGCGAAGAGACCCAGTACTTC	CASSWGTSEETQYF
TRBJ2-1	.	TRBD2	TRBV27	TGTGCCAGCAGTTTATCGTGGGGACTAGTTGCGACCACAGGGCAGTTCTTC	CASSLSWGLVATTGQFF
TRBJ2-3	.	.	TRBV7-9	TGTGCCAGCAGCTTAGCCCTTAGCATACCTAGCACAGATACGCAGTATTTT	CASSLALSIPSTDTQYF
TRBJ1-2	.	TRBD1	TRBV5-1	TGCGCCAGCAGCTTGGCGGGGACAGGGGGCGCCGGGGGCTACACCTTC	CASSLAGTGGAGGYTF
TRBJ2-3	.	TRBD2	TRBV6-6	TGTGCCAGCACCGAAGGGGAGGGATCCTCAGATACGCAGTATTTT	CASTEGEGSSDTQYF
TRBJ1-2	.	.	TRBV2	TGTGCCAGCAGTGAATCAGGGGACGACTATGGCTACACCTTC	CASSESGDDYGYTF
TRBJ1-5	.	.	TRBV6-6	TGTGCCAGCAGTTACACTTCCACCTATCAGCCCCAGCATTTT	CASSYTSTYQPQHF
TRBJ2-7	.	TRBD2	TRBV11-2	TGTGCCAGCAGCTTGGCGCGGGAGTCTGACGAGCAGTACTTC	CASSLARESDEQYF